These 19 T cell receptor beta chains were all obtained from the same sample, sequenced in a study of T cell responses to AZD1222 COVID-19 vaccine. Using immunoSEQ multiplex PCR, the repertoire was profiled, and TCRdb retains in-frame clones only, with some absent. This sample has 90,000 to 120,000 clones, with around 83% found just once. The input for sequencing was peripheral blood, taken on day 0 of AZD1222 vaccination. These receptors were taken from an adult in good health.

This clone has a handful of counts. V is TRBV2 and J is TRBJ2-7; 7 bases are a match to TRBD2. CDR3 length: 15 residues. The V gene end was trimmed by 5 bases and the J gene end by 4 bases; junction bases not matched to a gene: 11. Germline loops: CDR1 SNHLY, CDR2 FYNNEI. The CDR3 nucleotides read TGTGCCAGCAGTCCCTCGGGCGGGGGTTCGTACGAGCAGTACTTC. This translates into CASSPSGGGSYEQYF.

The rearrangement joins TRBV20-1 to TRBJ1-2; D unresolved. With 5 bases removed from V and 0 bases from J, the gap between germline ends came to 4 bases. The CDR3 is 11 amino acids. Germline V gene sequence: CDR1 DFQATT, CDR2 SNEGSKA (reference sequence). DNA of the CDR3: TGCAGTGCTGCCTCTAACTATGGCTACACCTTC. It codes for CSAASNYGYTF.

The V call is TRBV7-2, the J call TRBJ2-3; 10 nucleotides agree with TRBD2. The CDR3 loop spans 15 amino acids. Losses at the gene ends were 3 bases for V and 4 bases for J; bases not matched to a gene: 4. CDR1 is SGHTA, CDR2 FQGNSA, per germline. In nucleotides, the CDR3 is TGTGCCAGCAGCTTCACGCTAGCGGGGGCAGATACGCAGTATTTT. As protein: CASSFTLAGADTQYF.

The chain employs TRBV12-3 or TRBV12-4 and TRBJ1-2; no firm D call. V lost 9 bases, J lost 4 bases, and 15 bases lay in between. The CDR3 extends over 13 amino acids. The CDR3 coding sequence is TGTGCCAGTACGTCGTCGGTGGGCTATGGCTACACCTTC. It translates to CASTSSVGYGYTF.

This rearrangement joins TRBV9 to TRBJ2-1; TRBD1 is a possible D gene (6 bases). Trimming left V 5 bases short and J 5 bases short, with 11 bases between. Germline CDR1 is SGDLS and CDR2 is YYNGEE. The CDR3 is 13 residues long. This chain's CDR3 is CASSGGLDNEQFF. The CDR3 DNA reads as TGTGCCAGCAGTGGGGGCCTTGACAATGAGCAGTTCTTC.

J is TRBJ2-7 and V is TRBV6-5, with TRBD1 matching over 10 bases. With V trimmed by 6 bases and J by 4 bases, 9 bases remained unmatched. This CDR3 has 15 residues. Germline CDR1 is MNHEY and CDR2 is SVGAGI. The CDR3 nucleotides read TGTGCCAGCAGCTCCTCGACAGGGGGCCGGTACGAGCAGTACTTC. As protein: CASSSSTGGRYEQYF.

This chain connects TRBV5-8 to TRBJ2-5, with 9 nucleotides matching TRBD1. The CDR3 totals 14 residues. After removal of 4 bases from V and 5 bases from J, the junction contained 6 bases not matched to a gene. The germline V gene encodes CDR1 SGHTS and CDR2 YDEGEE. The CDR3 coding sequence is TGTGCCAGCAGCCCGGGGACAGGGTTCGAGACCCAGTACTTC. It is translated as CASSPGTGFETQYF.

The count of this clone is one. The chain joins TRBV19 to TRBJ1-2, with D hard to call. This CDR3 is 14 amino acids long. With 1 base removed from V and 4 bases from J, the gap between germline ends came to 10 bases. CDR1 LNHDA and CDR2 SQIVND come from the germline V gene (reference sequence). In DNA form, the CDR3 reads TGTGCCAGTAGTATAGCCGGGCTTCTCTATGGCTACACCTTC. Translation gives CASSIAGLLYGYTF.

The CDR3 here is CASSAGRGQQNSPLHF. For the CDR3, the DNA is TGTGCCAGTAGTGCTGGCCGGGGACAGCAAAATTCACCCCTCCACTTT. This chain joins TRBV19 and TRBJ1-6; the match to TRBD1 covers 7 bases. Germline CDR1 is LNHDA and CDR2 is SQIVND (reference sequence). With 5 bases clipped from V and 7 bases from J, the junction kept 11 bases outside the gene matches. The CDR3 is 16 residues long.

This chain joins TRBV9 and TRBJ1-1; perhaps TRBD1 as D (5 bases). V lost 3 bases and J 2 bases, leaving 11 bases between the germline ends. CDR1 SGDLS and CDR2 YYNGEE come from the germline V gene. This CDR3 region has 14 residues. The CDR3 bases are TGTGCCAGCAGCGGCCAAGGGGATAACACTGAAGCTTTCTTT. It is translated as CASSGQGDNTEAFF.

The chain links TRBV6-5 to TRBJ1-1; D gene ambiguous. The germline V and J ends were trimmed by 6 bases and 8 bases, with 13 bases remaining between them. CDR1 MNHEY and CDR2 SVGAGI come from the germline V gene. CDR3 length equals 12 residues. The CDR3 here is CASRSDGNEAFF. In DNA, the CDR3 is TGTGCCAGCAGGAGTGACGGCAACGAAGCTTTCTTT.

Written as DNA, the CDR3 is TGTGCCAGCAGTGGGGGGACCTCTACGCAGTATTTT. Protein: CASSGGTSTQYF. The V and J genes are TRBV12-3 or TRBV12-4 and TRBJ2-3; D may be TRBD2 (6 bases). This CDR3 contains 12 residues. The V end lost 5 bases, the J end lost 8 bases, and 11 bases lay between the germline ends.

The V gene is TRBV6-1, the J gene TRBJ1-3; D is perhaps TRBD1 (5 bases). Germline V gene sequence: CDR1 MNHNS, CDR2 SASEGT. Trimming stripped 1 base from V and 4 bases from J, with 8 bases between. The CDR3 has 14 residues. CDR3 protein: CASSEGQRGNTIYF. As DNA, the CDR3 is TGTGCCAGCAGTGAAGGACAGCGCGGAAACACCATATATTTT.

The chain links TRBV24-1 to TRBJ1-2, with TRBD1 matching over 7 bases. Looked up from germline, CDR1 is KGHDR and CDR2 is SFDVKD. The length of the CDR3 is 16 residues. V lost 5 bases to trimming and J lost 2 bases; unmatched junction nucleotides: 10. CDR3 sequence: CATSAPQGDPNYGYTF. The CDR3 DNA follows: TGTGCCACCAGTGCCCCCCAGGGGGATCCGAACTATGGCTACACCTTC.

The genes are TRBV4-1 and TRBJ2-3, with TRBD2 identical over 7 bases. After removal of 5 bases from V and 2 bases from J, the junction contained 4 bases not matched to a gene. The CDR3 is 14 residues long. Germline assignment: CDR1 MGHRA and CDR2 YSYEKL. This CDR3 is CASSVGGNTDTQYF. CDR3 DNA: TGCGCCAGCAGCGTGGGGGGGAACACAGATACGCAGTATTTT.

The rearrangement uses TRBV4-2 and TRBJ1-2; unclear D gene. V dropped 0 bases and J dropped 8 bases, with 7 bases sitting between them. This CDR3 contains 12 residues. Germline V gene lookup returns CDR1 LGHNA and CDR2 YNFKEQ. The DNA for the CDR3 is TGTGCCAGCAGCCAAGATTGGGTAGGCTACACCTTC. Protein: CASSQDWVGYTF.

This sequence joins TRBV25-1 and TRBJ1-6; the match to TRBD1 covers 9 bases. V shed 3 bases and J 9 bases; nucleotides not matched to a gene: 9. The CDR3 has 16 residues. The V gene's germline CDR1 is MGHDK and CDR2 SYGVNS. The CDR3 protein is CASSEGGTGYPSPLHF. The CDR3 DNA reads as TGTGCCAGCAGTGAGGGTGGGACAGGGTACCCTTCACCCCTCCACTTT. The full variable domain, its missing parts supplied by reference TRBV25-1 and TRBJ1-6, is EADIYQTPRYLVIGTGKKITLECSQTMGHDKMYWYQQDPGMELHLIHYSYGVNSTEKGDLSSESTVSRIRTEHFPLTLESARPSHTSQYLCASSEGGTGYPSPLHFGNGTRLTVT.

The chain has TRBV5-1 and TRBJ1-1; D possibly corresponds to TRBD1 (6 bases). CDR3 length equals 14 residues. Germline V CDR1 and CDR2: SGHRS, YFSETQ. V was trimmed by 0 bases and J by 4 bases, leaving 10 bases between them. CDR3 in amino acids: CASSLVGAGTEAFF. The CDR3 DNA reads as TGCGCCAGCAGCTTGGTGGGGGCTGGCACTGAAGCTTTCTTT.

The chain recombines TRBV2 with TRBJ2-5; either TRBD1 or TRBD2 may supply D (5 bases each). Per the germline V gene, CDR1 is SNHLY and CDR2 is FYNNEI. V dropped 7 bases and J dropped 5 bases, with 11 bases sitting between them. The CDR3 is 12 residues long. The CDR3 loop is CASTGEGETQYF. CDR3 nucleotides: TGTGCCAGCACCGGTGAGGGGGAGACCCAGTACTTC.